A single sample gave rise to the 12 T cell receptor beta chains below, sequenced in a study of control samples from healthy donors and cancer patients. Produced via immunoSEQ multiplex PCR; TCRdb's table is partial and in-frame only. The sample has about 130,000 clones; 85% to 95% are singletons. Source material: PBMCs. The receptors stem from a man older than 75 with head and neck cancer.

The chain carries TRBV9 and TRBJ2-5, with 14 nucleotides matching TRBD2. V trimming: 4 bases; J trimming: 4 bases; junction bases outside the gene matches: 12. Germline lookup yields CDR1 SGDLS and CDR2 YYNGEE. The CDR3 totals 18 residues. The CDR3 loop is CASSLGTSGRRLGETQYF. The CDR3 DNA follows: TGTGCCAGCAGCCTCGGGACTAGCGGGAGAAGGTTGGGAGAGACCCAGTACTTC.

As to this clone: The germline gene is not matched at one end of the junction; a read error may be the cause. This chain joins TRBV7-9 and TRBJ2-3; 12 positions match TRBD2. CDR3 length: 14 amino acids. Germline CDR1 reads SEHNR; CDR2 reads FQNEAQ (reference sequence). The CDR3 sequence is CASSLAGGTDTQYF. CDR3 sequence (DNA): TGTGCCAGCAGCCTAGCGGGGGGGACAGATACGCAGTATTTT.

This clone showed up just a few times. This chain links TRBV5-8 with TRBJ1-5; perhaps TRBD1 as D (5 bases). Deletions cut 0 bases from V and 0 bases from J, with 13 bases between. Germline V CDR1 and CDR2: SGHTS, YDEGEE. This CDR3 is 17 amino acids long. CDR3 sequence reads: CASSLVLGDYSNQPQHF. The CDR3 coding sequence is TGTGCCAGCAGCTTGGTTCTGGGGGACTATAGCAATCAGCCCCAGCATTTT.

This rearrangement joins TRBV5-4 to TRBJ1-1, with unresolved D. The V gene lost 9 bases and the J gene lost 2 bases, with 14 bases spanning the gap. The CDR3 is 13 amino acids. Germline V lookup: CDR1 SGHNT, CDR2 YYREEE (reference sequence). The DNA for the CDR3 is TGTGCCATTTGGGTGGCCTTCAACACTGAAGCTTTCTTT. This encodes CAIWVAFNTEAFF.

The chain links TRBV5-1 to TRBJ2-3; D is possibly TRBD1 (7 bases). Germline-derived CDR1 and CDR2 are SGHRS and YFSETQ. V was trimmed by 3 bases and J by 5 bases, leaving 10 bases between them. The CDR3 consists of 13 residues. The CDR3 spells CASSSQGGDTQYF. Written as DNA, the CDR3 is TGCGCCAGCAGCTCTCAGGGGGGAGATACGCAGTATTTT.

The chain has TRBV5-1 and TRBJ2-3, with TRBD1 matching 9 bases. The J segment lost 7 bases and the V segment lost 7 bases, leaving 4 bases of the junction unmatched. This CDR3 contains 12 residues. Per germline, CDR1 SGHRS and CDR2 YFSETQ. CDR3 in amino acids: CASGGTGNTQYF. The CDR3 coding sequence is TGCGCCAGCGGCGGGACAGGGAATACGCAGTATTTT.

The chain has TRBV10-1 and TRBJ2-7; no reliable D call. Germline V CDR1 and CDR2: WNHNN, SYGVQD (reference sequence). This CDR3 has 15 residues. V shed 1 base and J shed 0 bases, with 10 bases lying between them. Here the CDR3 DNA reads TGCGCCAGCAGTGAGTATGGGCCCAACTCCTACGAGCAGTACTTC. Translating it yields CASSEYGPNSYEQYF.

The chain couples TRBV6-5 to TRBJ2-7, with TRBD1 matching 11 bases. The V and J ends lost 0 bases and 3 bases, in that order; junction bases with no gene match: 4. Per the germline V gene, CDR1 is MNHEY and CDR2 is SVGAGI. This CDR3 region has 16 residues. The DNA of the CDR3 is TGTGCCAGCAGTTACTCCGGACAGGGGGCTTACTACGAGCAGTACTTC. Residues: CASSYSGQGAYYEQYF.

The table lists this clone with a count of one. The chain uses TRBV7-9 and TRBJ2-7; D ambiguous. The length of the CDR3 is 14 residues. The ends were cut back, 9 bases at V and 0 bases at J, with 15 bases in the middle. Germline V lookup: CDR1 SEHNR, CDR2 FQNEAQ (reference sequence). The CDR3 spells CARERASLSYEQYF. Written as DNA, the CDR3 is TGTGCCAGGGAAAGGGCCTCTCTCTCCTACGAGCAGTACTTC.

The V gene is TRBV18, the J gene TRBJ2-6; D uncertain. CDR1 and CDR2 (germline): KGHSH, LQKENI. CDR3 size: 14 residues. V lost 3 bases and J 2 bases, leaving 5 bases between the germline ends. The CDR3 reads CASSPLAGANVLTF. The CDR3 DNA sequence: TGTGCCAGCTCACCTTTGGCTGGGGCCAACGTCCTGACTTTC.

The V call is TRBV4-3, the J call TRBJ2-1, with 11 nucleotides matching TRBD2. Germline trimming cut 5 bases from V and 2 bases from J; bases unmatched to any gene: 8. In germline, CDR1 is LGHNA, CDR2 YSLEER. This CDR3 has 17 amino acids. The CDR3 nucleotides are TGCGCCAGCAGCTATCTAGCGGGAGGAGGGCCCTACAATGAGCAGTTCTTC. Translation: CASSYLAGGGPYNEQFF.

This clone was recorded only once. Here the CDR3 reads CSVDRRLNTEAFF. The CDR3 coding sequence is TGCAGCGTCGACCGACGGTTGAACACTGAAGCTTTCTTT. This chain connects TRBV29-1 to TRBJ1-1; D unresolved. Deletions cut 6 bases from V and 0 bases from J, with 11 bases between. Germline CDR1 and CDR2: SQVTM and ANQGSEA. The CDR3 length is 13 residues.